The sequence of this T cell receptor (beta chain) was determined in a study of blood T cell repertoires in COVID-19. Study as a whole: The samples span acute and convalescent COVID-19 from the United States, Italy and Spain. The analysed material was cDNA or gDNA that came from T cells, B-cell-depleted T cells, or PBMCs.

This clone was recorded a few times. The V and J ends lost 3 bases and 8 bases, in that order; junction bases with no gene match: 8. The germline V gene encodes CDR1 SGHRS and CDR2 YFSETQ. The CDR3 runs to 15 residues. Data came from immunoSEQ multiplex PCR; TCRdb stores just in-frame clones and leaves some out. The sample lists roughly 150,000 clones, 70% to 90% occurring once. The source material was peripheral blood. V gene TRBV5-1 combines with J gene TRBJ1-4; 9 positions agree with TRBD1. The clonotype was recovered from a woman in her seventies with acute or convalescent COVID-19. Written as DNA, the CDR3 is TGCGCCAGCAGCTCAACAGGGGGCAGAGGGGAAAAACTGTTTTTT. It codes for CASSSTGGRGEKLFF.